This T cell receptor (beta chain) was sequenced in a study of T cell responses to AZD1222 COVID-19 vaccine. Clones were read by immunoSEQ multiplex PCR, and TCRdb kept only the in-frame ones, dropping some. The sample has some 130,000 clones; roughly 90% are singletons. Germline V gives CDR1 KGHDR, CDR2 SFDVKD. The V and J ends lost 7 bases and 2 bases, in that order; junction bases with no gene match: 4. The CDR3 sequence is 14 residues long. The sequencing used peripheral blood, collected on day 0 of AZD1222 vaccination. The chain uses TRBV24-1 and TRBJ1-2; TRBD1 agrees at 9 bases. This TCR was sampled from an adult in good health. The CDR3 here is CATRPGQGNYGYTF. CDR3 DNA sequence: TGTGCCACCAGACCGGGACAGGGCAACTATGGCTACACCTTC.